This T cell receptor beta chain was observed in a study of T cells in Graves' hyperthyroidism and ophthalmopathy (dated by TCRdb to between 2017 and 2020). Concerning the study at large: Peripheral blood samples were taken at initial diagnosis, before any treatment was given. A discovery cohort of approximately 97 patients, approximately 45 with Graves' ophthalmopathy and 55 to 60 with stable Graves' hyperthyroidism, was used to find distinguishing TCR V-J signatures. The paper describes TCR Vbeta CDR3 sequencing of more than 120 peripheral blood samples, made up of some 42 ophthalmopathy patients, 70 to 80 hyperthyroidism patients and about 17 progressor patients. The 75 to 100 discovery patients were divided at random into training and test sets in a 7:3 ratio. In six Graves' hyperthyroidism patients, the study also compared T-cell repertoires from thyroid tissue with T-cell repertoires from blood. An independent validation cohort of 18 to 20 hyperthyroidism patients and 17 patients who later progressed to ophthalmopathy tested prospective prediction of ophthalmopathy. Once sampling was done, hyperthyroidism patients were given methimazole at a starting dose of 30 mg daily, whereas ophthalmopathy patients were given high-dose intravenous methylprednisolone.

V has 4 bases trimmed and J has 6 bases trimmed; junction bases matching no gene number 12. In the germline V gene (reference sequence), CDR1 corresponds to DFQATT and CDR2 to SNEGSKA. Including cysteine and phenylalanine, the CDR3 has 15 amino acids. Of all the DNA, just the CDR3 is kept, 45 bases in frame from base 1. The paper as a whole reports these results and caveats: No statistical method was used to fix the sample size in advance, and group allocation was not hidden from the investigators. During validation, the model predicted progression to ophthalmopathy a median of approximately 7 months ahead of onset, with 60% to 71% sensitivity and roughly 72% specificity. In cross-validation, a model built on a 13 V-J signature told ophthalmopathy apart from stable hyperthyroidism with 85% to 90% sensitivity and about 81% specificity, and in testing the same model reached 80%/75%. Most expanded thyroid clonotypes (frequency above 0.001) were also detected in blood, suggesting blood repertoires may reflect thyroid immune responses.

The TCR beta CDR3 regions were amplified from the RNA transcripts. A first-round RT-PCR of the TCR CDR3 used the HTBI primer set with the Qiagen OneStep RT-PCR kit. Libraries were constructed in a second round of multiplex PCR, after which size selection and purification were performed. The libraries were sequenced on an Illumina HiSeq2000 using paired-end 100 bp reads. The paper's data handling went like this. Raw data were processed with SOAPnuke, discarding reads with adapters, uncalled bases, mean Phred below 15, or no exact constant-primer or identifier match. High-quality paired reads were merged using COPE v1.2.5, and each unique nucleotide sequence was defined as a clonotype. MiTCR v1.1 was used to align clonotypes to the IMGT TRBV, TRBD and TRBJ reference segments. Only V-J combinations with frequency above 0.0001, covering about 99% of repertoires, were analysed. The TCS score was defined as F50 (clonal expansion) divided by E x V (chaos), with BLOSUM62-based TCRdist calculated between CDR3 peptides within each V-J. Welch's t-statistics and random forest reduced around 550 V-J features to roughly 13, which were used in a naive Bayes classifier (R e1071). TCRdb reprocessing: public reads trimmed at Q25 with fastp, clones called with MiXCR, in-frame beta chains kept. Rows with a matching CDR3 protein are joined into one entry that keeps the most common DNA and genes. In this record, the V and J calls reflect TCRdb's handling and not the investigators' own analysis. Within this sample are 400,000 to 500,000 distinct CDR3 sequences, with approximately 14% of them counted one time only. The ten largest clones represent approximately 5.8% of the sample.

This clonotype showed up many times. Its antigen is still unknown. No quality values exist for individual bases; no much larger clone is one base distant. Graves' hyperthyroidism was defined as stable when no progression to ophthalmopathy occurred over 18 months of follow-up. The hyperthyroidism patients were between 18 and 65 years old and newly diagnosed, with a disease duration of less than 2 months. The study excluded patients with uncontrolled infections, other autoimmune diseases, pregnancy or lactation. Diagnoses were based on clinical symptoms, serum thyroxine and TRAb, thyroid ultrasound and orbital computed tomography. PBMCs were isolated from more than 8 ml of fresh peripheral blood by Ficoll-Paque density gradient centrifugation. Total RNA was extracted using Trizol reagent, and RNA quality was assessed on an Agilent 2100 Bioanalyzer.

The receptor was derived from a young woman with Graves' hyperthyroidism. The sample comprised blood. The V and J genes are TRBV20-1 and TRBJ2-1, with 7 bases in between that match TRBD2. The sequence in DNA is TGCAGTGCTACGGGCTTGGCTAGCGGATTCAATGAGCAGTTCTTC. This yields the protein CSATGLASGFNEQFF.